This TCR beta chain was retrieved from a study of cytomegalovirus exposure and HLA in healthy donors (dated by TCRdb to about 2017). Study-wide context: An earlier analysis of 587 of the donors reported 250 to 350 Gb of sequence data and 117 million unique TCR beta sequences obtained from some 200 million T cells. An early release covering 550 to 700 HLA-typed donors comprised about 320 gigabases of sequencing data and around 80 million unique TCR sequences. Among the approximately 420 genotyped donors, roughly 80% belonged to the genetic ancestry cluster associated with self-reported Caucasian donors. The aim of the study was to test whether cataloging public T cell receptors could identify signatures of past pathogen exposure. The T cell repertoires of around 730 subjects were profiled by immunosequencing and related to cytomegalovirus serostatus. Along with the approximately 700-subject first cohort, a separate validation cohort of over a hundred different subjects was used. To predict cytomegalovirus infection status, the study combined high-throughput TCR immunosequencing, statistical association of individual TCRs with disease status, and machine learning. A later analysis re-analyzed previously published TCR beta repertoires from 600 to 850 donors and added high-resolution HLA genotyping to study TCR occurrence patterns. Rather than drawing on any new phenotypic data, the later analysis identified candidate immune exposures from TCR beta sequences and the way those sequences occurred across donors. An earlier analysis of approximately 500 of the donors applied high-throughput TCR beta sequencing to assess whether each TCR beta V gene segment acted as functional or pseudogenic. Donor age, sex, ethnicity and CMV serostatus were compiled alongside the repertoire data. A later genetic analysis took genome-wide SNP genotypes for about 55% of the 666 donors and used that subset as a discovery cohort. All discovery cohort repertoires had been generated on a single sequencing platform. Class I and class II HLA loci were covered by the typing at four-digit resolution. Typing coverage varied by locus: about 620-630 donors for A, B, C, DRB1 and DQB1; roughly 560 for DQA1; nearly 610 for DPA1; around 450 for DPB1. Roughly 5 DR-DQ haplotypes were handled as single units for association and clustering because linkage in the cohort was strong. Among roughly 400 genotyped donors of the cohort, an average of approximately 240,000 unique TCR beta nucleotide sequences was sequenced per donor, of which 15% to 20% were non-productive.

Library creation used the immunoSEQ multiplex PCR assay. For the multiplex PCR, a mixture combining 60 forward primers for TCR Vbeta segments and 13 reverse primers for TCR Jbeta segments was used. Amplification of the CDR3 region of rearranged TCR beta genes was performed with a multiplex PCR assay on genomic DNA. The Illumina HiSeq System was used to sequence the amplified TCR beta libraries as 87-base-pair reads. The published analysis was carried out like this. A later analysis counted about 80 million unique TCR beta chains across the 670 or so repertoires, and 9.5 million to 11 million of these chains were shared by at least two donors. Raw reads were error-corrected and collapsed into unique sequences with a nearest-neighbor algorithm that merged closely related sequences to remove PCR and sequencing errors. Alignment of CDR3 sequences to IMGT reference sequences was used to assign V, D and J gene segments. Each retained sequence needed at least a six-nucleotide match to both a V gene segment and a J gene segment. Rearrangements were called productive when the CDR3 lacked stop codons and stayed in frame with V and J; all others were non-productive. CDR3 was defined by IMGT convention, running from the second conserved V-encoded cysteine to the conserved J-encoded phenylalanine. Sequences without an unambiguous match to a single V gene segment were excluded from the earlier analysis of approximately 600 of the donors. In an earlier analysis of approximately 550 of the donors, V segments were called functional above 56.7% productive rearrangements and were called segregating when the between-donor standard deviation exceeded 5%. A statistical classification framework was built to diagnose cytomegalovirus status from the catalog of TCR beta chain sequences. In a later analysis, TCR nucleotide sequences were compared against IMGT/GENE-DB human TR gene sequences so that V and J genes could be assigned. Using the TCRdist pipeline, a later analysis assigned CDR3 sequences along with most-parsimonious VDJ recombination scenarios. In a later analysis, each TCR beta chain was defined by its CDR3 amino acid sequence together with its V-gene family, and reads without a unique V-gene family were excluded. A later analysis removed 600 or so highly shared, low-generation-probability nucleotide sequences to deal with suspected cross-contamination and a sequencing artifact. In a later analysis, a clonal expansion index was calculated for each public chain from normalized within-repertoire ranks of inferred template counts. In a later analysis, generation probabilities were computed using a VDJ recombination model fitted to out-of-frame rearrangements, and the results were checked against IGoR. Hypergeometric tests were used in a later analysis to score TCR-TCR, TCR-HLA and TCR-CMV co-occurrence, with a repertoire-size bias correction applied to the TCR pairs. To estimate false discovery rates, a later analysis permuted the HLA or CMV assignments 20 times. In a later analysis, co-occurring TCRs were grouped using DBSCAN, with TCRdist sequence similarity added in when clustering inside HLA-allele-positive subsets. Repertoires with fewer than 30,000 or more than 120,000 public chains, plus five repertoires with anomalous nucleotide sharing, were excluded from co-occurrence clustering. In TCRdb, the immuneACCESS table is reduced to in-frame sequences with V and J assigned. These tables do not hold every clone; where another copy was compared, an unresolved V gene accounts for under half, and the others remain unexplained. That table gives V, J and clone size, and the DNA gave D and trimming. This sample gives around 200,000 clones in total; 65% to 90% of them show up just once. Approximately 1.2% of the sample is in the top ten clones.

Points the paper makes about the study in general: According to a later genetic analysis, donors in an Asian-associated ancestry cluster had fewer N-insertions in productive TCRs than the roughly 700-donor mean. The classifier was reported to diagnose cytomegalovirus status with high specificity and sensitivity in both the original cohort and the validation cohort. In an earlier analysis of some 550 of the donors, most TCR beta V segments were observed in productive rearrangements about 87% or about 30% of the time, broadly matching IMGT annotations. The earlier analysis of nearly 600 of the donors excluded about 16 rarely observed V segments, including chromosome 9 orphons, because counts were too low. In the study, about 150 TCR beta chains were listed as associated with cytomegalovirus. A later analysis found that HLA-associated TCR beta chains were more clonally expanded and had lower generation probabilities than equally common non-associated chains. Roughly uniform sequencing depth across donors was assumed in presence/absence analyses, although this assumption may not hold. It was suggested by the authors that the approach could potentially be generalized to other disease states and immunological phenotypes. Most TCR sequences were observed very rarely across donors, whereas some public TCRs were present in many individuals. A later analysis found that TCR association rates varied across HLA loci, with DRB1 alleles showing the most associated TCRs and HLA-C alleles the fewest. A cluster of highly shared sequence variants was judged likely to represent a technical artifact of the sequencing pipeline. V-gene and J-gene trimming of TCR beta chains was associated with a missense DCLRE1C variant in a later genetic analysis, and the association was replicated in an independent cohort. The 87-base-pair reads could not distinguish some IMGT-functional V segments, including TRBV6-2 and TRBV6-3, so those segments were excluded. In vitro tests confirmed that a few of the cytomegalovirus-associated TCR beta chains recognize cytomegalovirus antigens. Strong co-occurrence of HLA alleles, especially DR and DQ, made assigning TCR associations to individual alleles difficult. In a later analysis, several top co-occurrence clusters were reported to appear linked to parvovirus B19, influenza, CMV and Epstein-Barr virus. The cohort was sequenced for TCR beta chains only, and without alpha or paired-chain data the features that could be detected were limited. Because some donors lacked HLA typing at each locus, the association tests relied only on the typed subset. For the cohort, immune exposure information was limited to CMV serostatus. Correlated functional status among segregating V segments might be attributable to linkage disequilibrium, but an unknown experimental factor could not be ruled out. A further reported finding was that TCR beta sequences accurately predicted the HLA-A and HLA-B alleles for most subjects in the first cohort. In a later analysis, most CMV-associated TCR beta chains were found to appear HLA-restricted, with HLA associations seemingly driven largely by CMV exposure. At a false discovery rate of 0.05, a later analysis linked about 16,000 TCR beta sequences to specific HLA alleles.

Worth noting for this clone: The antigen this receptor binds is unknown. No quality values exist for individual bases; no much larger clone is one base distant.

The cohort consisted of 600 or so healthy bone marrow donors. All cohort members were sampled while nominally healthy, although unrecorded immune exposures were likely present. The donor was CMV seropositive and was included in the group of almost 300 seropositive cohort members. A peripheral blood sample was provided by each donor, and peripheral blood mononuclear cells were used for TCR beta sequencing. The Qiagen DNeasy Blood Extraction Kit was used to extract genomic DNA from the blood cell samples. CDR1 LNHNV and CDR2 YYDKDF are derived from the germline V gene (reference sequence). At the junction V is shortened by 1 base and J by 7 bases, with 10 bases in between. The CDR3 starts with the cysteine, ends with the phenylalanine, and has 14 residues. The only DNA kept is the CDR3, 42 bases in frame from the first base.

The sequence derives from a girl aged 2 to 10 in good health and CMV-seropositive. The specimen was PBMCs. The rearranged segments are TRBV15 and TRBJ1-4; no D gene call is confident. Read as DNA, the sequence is TGTGCCACCAGCAGAGTTCCCAGGCCTGAAAAACTGTTTTTT. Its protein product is CATSRVPRPEKLFF.